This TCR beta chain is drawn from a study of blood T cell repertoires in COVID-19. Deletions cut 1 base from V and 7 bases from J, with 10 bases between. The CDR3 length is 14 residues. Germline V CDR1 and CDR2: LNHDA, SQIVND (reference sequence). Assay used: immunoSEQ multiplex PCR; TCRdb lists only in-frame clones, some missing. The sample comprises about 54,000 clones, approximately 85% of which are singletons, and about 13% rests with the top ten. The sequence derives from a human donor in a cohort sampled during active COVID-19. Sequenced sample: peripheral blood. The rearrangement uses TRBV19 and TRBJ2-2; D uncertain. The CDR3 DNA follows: TGTGCCAGTAGTATAGCCCAGAACCACGGGGAGCTGTTTTTT. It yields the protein CASSIAQNHGELFF.